Each of the 25 T cell receptor beta chains below was sequenced from the same sample in a study of preoperative IRX-2 immunotherapy in early breast cancer. Treatment: preoperative locoregional IRX-2 cytokine immunotherapy. Sequencing was performed with immunoSEQ multiplex PCR; in TCRdb, only in-frame clones are kept and a portion is missing. There are roughly 99,000 clones in the sample; 80% to 90% occur only once, and about 1.9% lies in the top ten. Specimen: tumor tissue, collected after IRX-2 immunotherapy. These receptor sequences come from a human donor with breast cancer.

The rearrangement joins TRBV18 to TRBJ1-4; D perhaps matches TRBD1 (5 bases). The length of the CDR3 is 17 residues. V gave up 2 bases and J gave up 0 bases, with 13 bases separating them. Germline CDR1 and CDR2: KGHSH and LQKENI. The CDR3 DNA is TGTGCCAGCTCACCAATCCGGGACCGTGCAACTAATGAAAAACTGTTTTTT. Protein product: CASSPIRDRATNEKLFF.

This clone was counted between two and nine times. The V gene is TRBV11-3, the J gene TRBJ1-4; the D is unclear. The CDR3 totals 16 residues. CDR1 is SGHNT, CDR2 YENEEA, per germline. Trimming took 2 bases from V and 10 from J, leaving 20 bases between them. The CDR3 coding sequence is TGTGCCAGCAGCTTATCCTCGGGTGGCGGCCAAGGAAAACTGTTTTTT. Protein sequence: CASSLSSGGGQGKLFF.

The genes are TRBV10-2 and TRBJ2-7; 9 nucleotides align to TRBD1. Looked up from germline, CDR1 is WSHSY and CDR2 is SAAADI. This CDR3 is built from 14 residues. The ends lost 5 bases at V and 1 base at J; junction bases unmatched: 3. CDR3 nucleotide sequence: TGCGCCAGCAGTAGACAGGGGGAATCCTACGAGCAGTACTTC. Its translation is CASSRQGESYEQYF.

This clone turned up a few times. The chain combines TRBV7-7 with TRBJ1-5; D gene ambiguous. CDR3 size: 15 residues. V lost 7 bases and J lost 0, with 13 bases in between. Germline V gene lookup returns CDR1 SSHAT and CDR2 FNYEAQ (reference sequence). This CDR3 reads CASTPGADSNQPQHF. The DNA of the CDR3 is TGTGCCAGCACCCCCGGTGCCGATAGCAATCAGCCCCAGCATTTT.

The rearrangement joins TRBV15 to TRBJ2-7, with 8 bases aligning to TRBD1. V dropped 1 base and J dropped 0; count of bases not matched to a gene: 2. The CDR3 consists of 15 residues. Germline CDR1 LNHNV, CDR2 YYDKDF (reference sequence). The CDR3 spells CATSRGGQGSYEQYF. The CDR3, as DNA: TGTGCCACCAGCAGAGGAGGACAGGGCTCCTACGAGCAGTACTTC.

This clone appeared a few times. The rearrangement links TRBV6-8 to TRBJ1-2, with D tentatively TRBD1 (6 bases). The V gene's germline CDR1 is MNHGY and CDR2 SAAAGT. This CDR3 region has 12 residues. V lost 4 bases and J 9 bases, leaving 12 bases between the germline ends. CDR3 DNA sequence: TGTGCCAGCAGTTTACAGGGTAGGAGCTACACCTTC. It is translated as CASSLQGRSYTF.

The sample holds one count of this clone. This chain joins TRBV28 and TRBJ1-2, with TRBD1 identical over 8 bases. This CDR3 has 14 residues. The ends lost 5 bases at V and 6 bases at J; junction bases unmatched: 8. From germline, CDR1 is MDHEN and CDR2 SYDVKM. For the CDR3, the DNA is TGTGCCAGCAGTCGGACAGGGTGGCGTGATGGCTACACCTTC. Encoded protein: CASSRTGWRDGYTF.

In this sample, this clone turned up a few times. The CDR3, as DNA: TGTGCCAGCAGTGACGATTTTCGCTATGGCTACACCTTC. It translates to CASSDDFRYGYTF. The chain combines TRBV6-8 with TRBJ1-2; the D is unclear. V dropped 5 bases and J dropped 4 bases, with 11 bases sitting between them. CDR1 and CDR2 (germline): MNHGY, SAAAGT. This CDR3 has 13 residues.

This chain joins TRBV6-8 and TRBJ1-1; the D is unclear. The CDR3 totals 13 residues. The germline V gene encodes CDR1 MNHGY and CDR2 SAAAGT. The V end was cut by 10 bases, the J end by 2 bases, with 14 bases between. In DNA, the CDR3 is TGTGCCATCACCCTTGAAGGAAACACTGAAGCTTTCTTT. This gives the protein CAITLEGNTEAFF.

This chain uses TRBV10-2 with TRBJ1-3; D is unresolved. The CDR3 contains 16 residues. V dropped 0 bases and J dropped 0 bases, with 9 bases sitting between them. Germline CDR1 is WSHSY and CDR2 is SAAADI. CDR3 bases: TGCGCCAGCAGTGAGTCGGCAGCGAGCTCTGGAAACACCATATATTTT. Translation gives CASSESAASSGNTIYF.

The chain carries TRBV18 and TRBJ1-1; the match to TRBD1 covers 7 bases. With 3 bases clipped from V and 3 bases from J, the junction kept 7 bases outside the gene matches. The CDR3 length is 15 residues. Germline V CDR1 and CDR2: KGHSH, LQKENI. The CDR3 region has the DNA TGTGCCAGCTCACCGGAACAGGGGTTCCACACTGAAGCTTTCTTT. Translating gives CASSPEQGFHTEAFF.

This clone came up once. The genes are TRBV5-1 and TRBJ2-5; the match to TRBD2 covers 13 bases. This CDR3 is built from 17 residues. The germline CDR1 and CDR2 sequences are SGHRS and YFSETQ. With 2 bases clipped from V and 2 bases from J, the junction kept 6 bases outside the gene matches. The CDR3 coding sequence is TGCGCCAGCAGCTTTGGACTAGCGGGGGTCAGACAAGAGACCCAGTACTTC. Amino acids: CASSFGLAGVRQETQYF.

This chain links TRBV7-7 with TRBJ1-1, with 7 bases fitting TRBD1. The CDR3 spans 15 residues. Trimming at V came to 1 base and at J to 0 bases, leaving 2 bases not matched to a gene. Per the germline V gene, CDR1 is SSHAT and CDR2 is FNYEAQ (reference sequence). The CDR3 sequence is CASSLEGGMNTEAFF. CDR3 DNA sequence: TGTGCCAGCAGCTTAGAAGGGGGCATGAACACTGAAGCTTTCTTT.

The chain is built from TRBV5-1 and TRBJ2-5, with a tentative D call TRBD2 (7 bases). This CDR3 region has 15 residues. V shed 5 bases and J shed 1 base, with 15 bases lying between them. Per germline, CDR1 SGHRS and CDR2 YFSETQ. The CDR3 DNA reads TGCGCCAGCAGGAATGGGGGAGGGGGCCAAGAGACCCAGTACTTC. Residues: CASRNGGGGQETQYF. Full variable domain (outside the CDR3, taken from reference TRBV5-1 and TRBJ2-5): KAGVTQTPRYLIKTRGQQVTLSCSPISGHRSVSWYQQTPGQGLQFLFEYFSETQRNKGNFPGRFSGRQFSNSRSEMNVSTLELGDSALYLCASRNGGGGQETQYFGPGTRLLVL.

This clone has just one count. The chain is built from TRBV19 and TRBJ1-1; D uncertain. The CDR3 is 13 residues long. Germline CDR1 is LNHDA and CDR2 is SQIVND (reference sequence). V was trimmed by 6 bases and J by 5 bases, leaving 13 bases between them. The CDR3 sequence: CASSGSLWTEAFF. For the CDR3, the DNA is TGTGCCAGTAGCGGCTCCCTGTGGACTGAAGCTTTCTTT.

The chain links TRBV5-1 to TRBJ2-7, with D possibly called TRBD1 or TRBD2 (5 bases each). Looked up from germline, CDR1 is SGHRS and CDR2 is YFSETQ. This CDR3 is built from 15 residues. Trimming took 4 bases from V and 7 from J, leaving 21 bases between them. CDR3 nucleotides: TGCGCCAGCAGCCGAGTCGGGGCCCCTCTAGAGGAGCAGTACTTC. It translates to CASSRVGAPLEEQYF.

The V gene is TRBV28, the J gene TRBJ1-4; D ambiguous. V was clipped by 3 bases and J by 2 bases, with 7 bases between them. This CDR3 contains 14 residues. Germline V lookup: CDR1 MDHEN, CDR2 SYDVKM. CDR3 nucleotide sequence: TGTGCCAGCAGTTTTGGGGTTACTAATGAAAAACTGTTTTTT. Protein product: CASSFGVTNEKLFF.

The V gene is TRBV5-1, the J gene TRBJ2-1; D perhaps matches TRBD2 (5 bases). CDR3 length: 15 residues. Germline V gene sequence: CDR1 SGHRS, CDR2 YFSETQ. The germline V and J ends were trimmed by 2 bases and 7 bases, with 16 bases remaining between them. CDR3 bases: TGCGCCAGCAGCTTAAGCGGAGATGGCCTTAATGAGCAGTTCTTC. Translating it yields CASSLSGDGLNEQFF.

About this clone: This sample includes further DNA sequences coding for the same CDR3. The V and J genes are TRBV6-8 and TRBJ1-5, with unresolved D. The CDR3 runs 14 residues. Germline-derived CDR1 and CDR2 are MNHGY and SAAAGT. Trimming shortened V by 2 bases and J by 2 bases, and 7 bases separated the two germline ends. This CDR3 reads CASSYGRGNQPQHF. As DNA, the CDR3 is TGTGCCAGCAGTTACGGACGAGGCAATCAGCCCCAGCATTTT.

The V and J genes are TRBV5-1 and TRBJ1-2; no definite D call. Germline V gene sequence: CDR1 SGHRS, CDR2 YFSETQ. The CDR3 has 14 residues. V gave up 0 bases and J gave up 2 bases, with 8 bases separating them. CDR3 sequence: CASSLGLGNYGYTF. For the CDR3, the DNA is TGCGCCAGCAGCTTGGGGTTGGGCAACTATGGCTACACCTTC.

This chain connects TRBV7-8 to TRBJ1-1; D unclear. Trimming left V 1 base short and J 4 bases short, with 13 bases between. This CDR3 region has 15 residues. Germline V lookup: CDR1 SGHVS, CDR2 FQNEAQ. CDR3 bases: TGTGCCAGCAGCTTAGAGGTGGGCAGTAGCACTGAAGCTTTCTTT. Amino acid sequence: CASSLEVGSSTEAFF.

The rearrangement joins TRBV2 to TRBJ2-7; 7 nucleotides align to TRBD2. Looked up from germline, CDR1 is SNHLY and CDR2 is FYNNEI. The CDR3 sequence is 13 residues long. The J segment lost 1 base and the V segment lost 10 bases, leaving 7 bases of the junction unmatched. The CDR3 DNA follows: TGTGCCACCACTATAGCGGGTTCCTACGAGCAGTACTTC. Protein: CATTIAGSYEQYF.

The sample holds one count of this clone. The rearrangement uses TRBV30 and TRBJ1-6; D is unresolved. The CDR3 is made up of 13 amino acids. Germline CDR1 reads GTSNPN; CDR2 reads SVGIG (reference sequence). Trimming took 7 bases from V and 10 from J, leaving 17 bases between them. The DNA for the CDR3 is TGTGCCTTGATCGACCCCCAGAGCTCACCCCTCCACTTT. Its protein is CALIDPQSSPLHF.

The chain uses TRBV7-7 and TRBJ1-5, with D possibly TRBD1 on 5 matching bases. The CDR3 contains 14 residues. V was clipped by 5 bases and J by 4 bases, with 12 bases between them. Germline-derived CDR1 and CDR2 are SSHAT and FNYEAQ (reference sequence). CDR3 sequence: CASSLGVLNQPQHF. As DNA, the CDR3 is TGTGCCAGCAGCCTAGGGGTTTTGAATCAGCCCCAGCATTTT.

This chain links TRBV30 with TRBJ1-1; no clear D gene. Germline V gives CDR1 GTSNPN, CDR2 SVGIG (reference sequence). V was trimmed by 1 base and J by 0 bases, leaving 12 bases between them. The CDR3 sequence is 15 residues long. In nucleotides, the CDR3 is TGTGCCTGGAGTGCAGGTTGGGCCATGAACACTGAAGCTTTCTTT. Amino acid sequence: CAWSAGWAMNTEAFF.